This record looks at one T cell receptor (beta chain) sequence and its context. The antigen it binds to is not known. No much larger clone exists at a distance of one base, and base qualities are not known. Deletion took 5 bases off V and 0 bases off J, with a span of 8 bases between the germline ends. Per the germline V gene (reference sequence), GTSNPN is the CDR1 and SVGIG is the CDR2. From the cysteine through the phenylalanine, the CDR3 covers 13 amino acids. Just the 39-base CDR3 DNA is kept, in frame starting at base 1. This sample stems from a study of blood T cell repertoires in COVID-19 (dated by TCRdb to the early 2020s). Regarding the complete study: The collaborator samples originated in the United States, Italy and Spain and spanned the acute and convalescent phases of COVID-19. The repertoires were released in a freely available public database meant as a resource for research on the immune response to SARS-CoV-2. HLA class I and class II types, where available, came from metadata supplied by the sample provider rather than from assay-based typing. The prospective study material was composed of cDNA or gDNA derived from T cells, B-cell-depleted T cells, or PBMCs. Samples came from the ongoing ImmuneRACE study (first 160 participants) plus 1,254 subjects from 6 global collaborators. Deeply sampled blood TCRbeta repertoires from subjects exposed to, actively infected with, or recovered from COVID-19 were included in the dataset. The sample metadata nearly always contained a de-identified subject ID, COVID-19 status, age in years and sex.

Enrolling through a virtual design, the prospective study's participants ranged in age from roughly 18 to 89 years and lived across about two dozen United States geographic areas. In the prospective study, cohorts were assigned on the basis of participant-reported clinical history obtained from a screening survey and a study questionnaire. Exposed participants were defined as having been in contact with someone with a PCR-confirmed or clinician-diagnosed COVID-19 case within 2 weeks of study entry. Each participant in the prospective study had whole blood, serum and a nasopharyngeal or oropharyngeal swab collected by mobile phlebotomists. Prospective study participants could optionally give additional blood draws and questionnaires over a 2-month period. Before DNA extraction, blood samples from the prospective study were shipped at room temperature or frozen. TCRbeta CDR3 regions were amplified from genomic DNA using the immunoSEQ Assay, a bias-controlled multiplex PCR. Per the original workflow: Nucleated cell counts per sample were estimated from amplification of reference gene primers within the assay. To quantify the absolute abundance of each unique TCRbeta CDR3 rearrangement, sequence reads were collapsed and filtered. For each sample, productive Simpson clonality was calculated as the square root of Simpson's diversity index across productive rearrangements. TCRdb provides this immuneACCESS table in a form limited to in-frame rearrangements. Some clones are lacking; in checked studies, under half of them reflect an unresolved V gene, and why the rest are absent is not known. Clone size and V and J calls were adopted from that table, with D and trimming inferred from the DNA. For this sample there are roughly 64,000 clones; just over 70% appear just once. The ten most abundant clones make up roughly 49% of the sample.

What the authors observed across the whole study: The quantity of clinical and demographic metadata differed by source and by participant and was supplied without curation.

The sample comprised PBMCs or T cells enriched from blood (not recorded which). The sequence was obtained from a woman aged 55-75 years who had been exposed to COVID-19. The chain uses TRBV30 and TRBJ1-5, with TRBD1 tentatively as D gene (6 bases match). The CDR3 region: CAWGQNSNQPQHF. At the DNA level, the sequence is TGTGCCTGGGGACAGAATAGCAATCAGCCCCAGCATTTT.